This T cell receptor (beta chain) was identified during a study of T cell responses to AZD1222 COVID-19 vaccine. General study points: Spike-specific TCR repertoires showed rising breadth and depth after two AZD1222 doses. At baseline, seropositivity was found in only 5 to 7 AZD1222 recipients. Donors skewed white British and female; clonal diversity was possibly underestimated.

The CDR3 contains 19 residues. Germline V gene sequence: CDR1 SGHDN, CDR2 FVKESK. J was trimmed by 4 bases and V by 2 bases; bases with no gene match: 18. This table comes from immunoSEQ multiplex PCR, and its TCRdb copy is limited to in-frame clones, with some not included. The data contain roughly 100,000 clones, roughly 86% of them seen just once; the ten biggest clones take up 3% to 3.5%. Worth noting for this clone: Its cognate antigen is unknown.

The TCR sequence derives from an adult who received the MenACWY meningococcal vaccine as a control. The source was peripheral blood, collected 28 days after the second dose of the MenACWY control vaccine. V and J are TRBV14 and TRBJ2-7; TRBD1 matches at 9 bases. The CDR3 region is CASSQTAGTGRFSSYEQYF. The CDR3 DNA follows: TGTGCCAGCAGCCAAACCGCCGGGACAGGGAGGTTTTCTTCATACGAGCAGTACTTC.